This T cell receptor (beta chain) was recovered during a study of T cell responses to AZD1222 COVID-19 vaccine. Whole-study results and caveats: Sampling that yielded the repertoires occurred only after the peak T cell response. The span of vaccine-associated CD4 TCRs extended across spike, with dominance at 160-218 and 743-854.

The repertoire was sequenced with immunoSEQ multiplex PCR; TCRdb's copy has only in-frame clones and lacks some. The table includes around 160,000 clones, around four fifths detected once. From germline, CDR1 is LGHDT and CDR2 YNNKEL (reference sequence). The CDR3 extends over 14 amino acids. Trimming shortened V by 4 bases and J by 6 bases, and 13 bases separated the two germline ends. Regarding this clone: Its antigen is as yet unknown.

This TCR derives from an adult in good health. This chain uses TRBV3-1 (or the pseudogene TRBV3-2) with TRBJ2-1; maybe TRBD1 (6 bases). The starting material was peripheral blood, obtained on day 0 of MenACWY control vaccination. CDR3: CASSPTTGSNEQFF. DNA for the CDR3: TGTGCCAGCAGCCCTACTACAGGGTCCAATGAGCAGTTCTTC.